The subject of this entry is one T cell receptor beta chain. The protocol was immunoSEQ multiplex PCR, while the TCRdb copy is restricted to in-frame clones and leaves out a portion. The profile shows fewer than 500,000 clones, 75% to 90% of them singletons. This CDR3 has 17 residues. J lost 3 bases, V lost 5 bases, and 13 bases had no gene match. The V gene's germline CDR1 is SEHNR and CDR2 FQNEAQ (reference sequence). The entry originates in a study of blood T cell repertoires in COVID-19. This chain uses TRBV7-9 with TRBJ1-5, with 7 bases that match TRBD1. Sequences were obtained from PBMCs or T cells enriched from blood (not recorded which). The receptor was derived from a man aged 30-40 years who had recovered from COVID-19. The CDR3 sequence: CASSTTEKGQVNQPQHF. CDR3 nucleotide sequence: TGTGCCAGCAGCACAACTGAAAAAGGACAGGTCAATCAGCCCCAGCATTTT.